The clone carrying this T cell receptor (beta chain) was counted many times. The CDR3 length is 15 residues. V was clipped by 1 base and J by 3 bases, with 13 bases between them. Germline values: CDR1 SGHTA, CDR2 FQGNSA. This record belongs to a study of regulatory T cells in long-lasting Graves disease. TCR beta libraries were built with iRepertoire HTBI primers and Arm-PCR of CDR3 regions. TCRdb re-called the multiplex PCR reads with MiXCR, one entry per CDR3 protein. Here the sample spans hundreds of thousands of distinct CDR3 sequences, around 15% being singletons. Time point described: newly diagnosed GD, antithyroid drugs for less than 3 months. The TCR library was made from RNA extracted from PBMCs. The same sample was also studied in work on T cells in Graves' hyperthyroidism and ophthalmopathy.

The specimen was peripheral blood mononuclear cells (PBMCs), collected at new diagnosis, from a patient treated with antithyroid drugs. The origin of this receptor is a woman aged 25 to 39 with Graves disease. The chain is built from TRBV7-2 and TRBJ2-7, with D possibly matching TRBD1 (5 bases). The CDR3 DNA is TGTGCCAGCAGCTTAGAGGGGCAGGGTATCTACGAGCAGTACTTC. As protein: CASSLEGQGIYEQYF.